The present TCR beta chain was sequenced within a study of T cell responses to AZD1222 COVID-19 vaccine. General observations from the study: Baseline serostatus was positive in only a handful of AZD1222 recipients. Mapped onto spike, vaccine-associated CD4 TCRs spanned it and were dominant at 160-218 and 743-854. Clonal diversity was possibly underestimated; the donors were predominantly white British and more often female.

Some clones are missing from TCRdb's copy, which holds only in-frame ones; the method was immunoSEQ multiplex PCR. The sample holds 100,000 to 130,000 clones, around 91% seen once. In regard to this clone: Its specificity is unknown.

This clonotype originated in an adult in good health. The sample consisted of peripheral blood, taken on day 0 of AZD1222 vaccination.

This chain's CDR3 is CASSSGVGQGYNEQFF. The CDR3 DNA reads as TGTGCCAGCAGCTCGGGGGTAGGACAGGGCTACAATGAGCAGTTCTTC. The chain combines TRBV11-2 with TRBJ2-1; 8 bases map to TRBD1. CDR1 is SGHAT, CDR2 FQNNGV, per germline. V shed 4 bases and J 3 bases; nucleotides not matched to a gene: 8. The CDR3 runs 16 residues.